The rows below give T cell receptor beta chains drawn from one sample of a study of T cells in Graves' hyperthyroidism and ophthalmopathy. TCRdb independently ran MiXCR on the multiplex PCR reads; one entry per CDR3 protein. The profile shows under 700,000 distinct CDR3 sequences, over 15% of them singletons. Sequenced material: blood. These receptors all come from a woman under 30 with Graves' hyperthyroidism. CDR3s include the opening cysteine and the closing phenylalanine or tryptophan. A D gene is named only where the DNA matches it firmly. Some rows have no size entry. The others give once, few or many, or a class for an expanded clone.

size,D,J,V,DNA,CDR3
-,TRBD2,TRBJ2-7,TRBV28,TGTGCCAGCAGCTACCTTACAGGGGCCCTGACTAGCGGGAGTTACGAGCAGTACTTC,CASSYLTGALTSGSYEQYF
many,-,TRBJ2-7,TRBV28,TGTGCCAGCAGTCCCTGGGAAGGGGGGGCGCCCTACGAGCAGTACTTC,CASSPWEGGAPYEQYF
many,-,TRBJ2-1,TRBV5-5,TGTGCCAGCAACCTGGGCCGGACTGGGGATGAGCAGTTCTTC,CASNLGRTGDEQFF
-,TRBD1,TRBJ1-1,TRBV7-2,TGTGCCAGCATTAGGGACAGGGGGGGCACTGAAGCTTTCTTT,CASIRDRGGTEAFF
few,TRBD1,TRBJ2-7,TRBV7-9,TGTGCCAGCAGCTCGAAGAGACAGGGGGTAAGCTCCTACGAGCAGTACTTC,CASSSKRQGVSSYEQYF
-,-,TRBJ2-7,TRBV5-6,TGTGCCAGCAGCTTGATAGGGCCGAGGGAGCAGTACTTC,CASSLIGPREQYF
many,-,TRBJ2-4,TRBV12-3/TRBV12-4,TGTGCCAGCAGTCTCCGGGCGTATCAAGCCAAAAACATTCAGTACTTC,CASSLRAYQAKNIQYF
-,-,TRBJ2-1,TRBV20-1,TGCAGTGCTACGACAGGCTATTACAATGAGCAGTTCTTC,CSATTGYYNEQFF
few,-,TRBJ2-4,TRBV28,TGTGCCAGCAGTTTGAACAGGGGAGGGAACATTCAGTACTTC,CASSLNRGGNIQYF
few,-,TRBJ2-1,TRBV28,TGTGCCAGCAGTTTAAGGACCCGGGTTTTGGATGAGCAGTTCTTC,CASSLRTRVLDEQFF
few,-,TRBJ2-7,TRBV10-3,TGTGCCATGGGGAAGACCCGGTACGAGCAGTACTTC,CAMGKTRYEQYF
-,TRBD1,TRBJ2-3,TRBV5-1,TGCGCCAGCAGCTTCCGGGACAGGGGGCCAGATACGCAGTATTTT,CASSFRDRGPDTQYF
many,-,TRBJ2-4,TRBV12-3/TRBV12-4,TGTGCCAGCAGTTCTGGACGGTCCCTAGTAGCCAAAAACATTCAGTACTTC,CASSSGRSLVAKNIQYF
many,-,TRBJ2-3,TRBV7-9,TGTGCCAGCAGCTTTGTATGGAGGGAGAAAACCTCTAGCACAGATACGCAGTATTTT,CASSFVWREKTSSTDTQYF
-,TRBD1,TRBJ1-2,TRBV27,TGTGCCAGCGGGGGGAGGCAGGGGGCTAACTATGGCTACACCTTC,CASGGRQGANYGYTF
many,-,TRBJ2-3,TRBV2,TGTGCCAGCTACCGAAGGGGGACCTCCACAGATACGCAGTATTTT,CASYRRGTSTDTQYF
-,-,TRBJ2-1,TRBV5-4,TGTGCCAGCAGCTCTCACTCCTACAATGGGCAGTTCTTC,CASSSHSYNGQFF
many,-,TRBJ1-1,TRBV18,TGTGCCAGCTCGTCACAGGAAGAAGCTTTCTTT,CASSSQEEAFF
few,TRBD2,TRBJ2-1,TRBV5-4,TGTGCCAGCAGCTTGCAAGCGGGAGGCGTCAATGAGCAGTTCTTC,CASSLQAGGVNEQFF
many,-,TRBJ2-7,TRBV20-1,TGCAGTGCCTTTACTGTTGGGGGCGAGCAGTACTTC,CSAFTVGGEQYF
many,-,TRBJ2-7,TRBV6-2/TRBV6-3,TGTGCCAGCAGTAGCCCCGGGGGACAGTACGAGCAGTACTTC,CASSSPGGQYEQYF
-,-,TRBJ2-1,TRBV12-5,TGTGCTAGTGGTTTCCGGGACGGTTTAAATGAGCAGTTCTTC,CASGFRDGLNEQFF
few,-,TRBJ1-2,TRBV6-2/TRBV6-3,TGTGCCAGCAGAGGCGCCGGGACTTGGGGGGGCTACACCTTC,CASRGAGTWGGYTF
-,TRBD2,TRBJ2-5,TRBV20-1,TGCAGTGCCCGACTAGCGGAAGAGACCCAGTACTTC,CSARLAEETQYF
few,TRBD2,TRBJ2-3,TRBV24-1,TGTGCCACGCAACTGGACGGGGGGGCAAGCACAGATACGCAGTATTTT,CATQLDGGASTDTQYF
many,-,TRBJ2-7,TRBV28,TGTGCCAGCAGTTCCCAGACAGGTTTCCCCTACGAGCAGTACTTC,CASSSQTGFPYEQYF
many,-,TRBJ2-7,TRBV6-1,TGTGCCAGCAGTCTGGACCATCGGTTCGGGCAGTACTTC,CASSLDHRFGQYF
once,TRBD2,TRBJ2-1,TRBV27,TGTGCCAGCGGACCTCCGGGACTAGCGGGTTACAATGAGCAGTTCTTC,CASGPPGLAGYNEQFF
many,-,TRBJ2-7,TRBV12-3/TRBV12-4,TGTGCCAGCAGCCTCACAGCCTCCTACGAGCAGTACTTC,CASSLTASYEQYF
-,TRBD1,TRBJ2-7,TRBV5-1,TGCGCCAGCAGCTTGCGGGGACAGGGGGCGTCAGAGCAGTACTTC,CASSLRGQGASEQYF
many,-,TRBJ2-1,TRBV6-2/TRBV6-3,TGTGCCAGCAGTTACCGGCCAGGATCTAGCAATGAGCAGTTCTTC,CASSYRPGSSNEQFF
-,TRBD1,TRBJ1-2,TRBV4-2,TGTGCCAGCAGCCAAGGGGGACAGGGCCAATACTACACCTTC,CASSQGGQGQYYTF
few,-,TRBJ1-5,TRBV24-1,TGTGCCACCAGTGATCCTAACAGAACCAATCAGCCCCAGCATTTT,CATSDPNRTNQPQHF
many,TRBD2,TRBJ2-1,TRBV20-1,TGCAGTGCTAGAGATCAAGGTAGCGGGGGTGGTGAGCAGTTCTTC,CSARDQGSGGGEQFF
-,TRBD2,TRBJ2-1,TRBV10-1,TGCGCCAGCAGCCCGCCGGGACTAGCGGGGGGATCCGATGAGCAGTTCTTC,CASSPPGLAGGSDEQFF
many,-,TRBJ1-5,TRBV20-1,TGCAGTGCTGGGGGCAACTCTTACAATCAGCCCCAGCATTTT,CSAGGNSYNQPQHF